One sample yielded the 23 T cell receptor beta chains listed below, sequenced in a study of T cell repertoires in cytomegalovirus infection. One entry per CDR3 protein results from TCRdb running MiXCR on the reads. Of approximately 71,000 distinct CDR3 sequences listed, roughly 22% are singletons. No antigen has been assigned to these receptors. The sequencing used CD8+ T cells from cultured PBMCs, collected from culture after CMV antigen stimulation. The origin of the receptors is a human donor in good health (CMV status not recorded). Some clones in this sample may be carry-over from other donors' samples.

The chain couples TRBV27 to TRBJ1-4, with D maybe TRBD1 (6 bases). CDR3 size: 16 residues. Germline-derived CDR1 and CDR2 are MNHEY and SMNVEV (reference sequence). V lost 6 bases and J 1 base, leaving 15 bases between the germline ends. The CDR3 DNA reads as TGTGCCAGCAGCTTGTTACGGACAGAAACTAATGAAAAACTGTTTTTT. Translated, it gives CASSLLRTETNEKLFF.

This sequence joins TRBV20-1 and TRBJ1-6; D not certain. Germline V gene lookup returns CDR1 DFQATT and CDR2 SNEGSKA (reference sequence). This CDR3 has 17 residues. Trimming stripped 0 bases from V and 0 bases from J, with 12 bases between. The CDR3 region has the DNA TGCAGTGCTAGAGATCGGGCAGTGAGCTCCTATAATTCACCCCTCCACTTT. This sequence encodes CSARDRAVSSYNSPLHF.

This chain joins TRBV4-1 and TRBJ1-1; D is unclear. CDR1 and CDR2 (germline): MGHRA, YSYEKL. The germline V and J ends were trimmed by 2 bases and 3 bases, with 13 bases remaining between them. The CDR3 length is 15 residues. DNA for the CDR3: TGCGCCAGCAGCCAAATTACTACACCATACACTGAAGCTTTCTTT. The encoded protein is CASSQITTPYTEAFF.

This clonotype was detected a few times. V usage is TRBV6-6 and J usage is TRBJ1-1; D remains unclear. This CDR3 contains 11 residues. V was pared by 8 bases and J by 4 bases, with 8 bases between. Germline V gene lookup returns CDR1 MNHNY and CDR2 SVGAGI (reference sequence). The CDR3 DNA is TGTGCCAGCGTCTACGGCACTGAAGCTTTCTTT. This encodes CASVYGTEAFF.

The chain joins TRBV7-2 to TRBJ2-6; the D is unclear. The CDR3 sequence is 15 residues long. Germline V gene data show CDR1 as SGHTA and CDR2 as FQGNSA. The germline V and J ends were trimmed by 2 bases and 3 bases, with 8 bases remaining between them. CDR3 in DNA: TGTGCCAGCAGCTTAACCTGGGGTGGGGCCAACGTCCTGACTTTC. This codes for CASSLTWGGANVLTF. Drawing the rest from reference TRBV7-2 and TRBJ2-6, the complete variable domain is GAGVSQSPSNKVTEKGKDVELRCDPISGHTALYWYRQSLGQGLEFLIYFQGNSAPDKSGLPSDRFSAERTGGSVSTLTIQRTQQEDSAVYLCASSLTWGGANVLTFGAGSRLTVL.

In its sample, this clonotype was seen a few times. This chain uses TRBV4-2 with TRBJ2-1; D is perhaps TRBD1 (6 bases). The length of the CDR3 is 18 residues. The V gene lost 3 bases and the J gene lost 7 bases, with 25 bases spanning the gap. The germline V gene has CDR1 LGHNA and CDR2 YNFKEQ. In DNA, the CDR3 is TGTGCCAGCAGCCATATAGGTCCGGAACAGGGAGCAGGGAATGAGCAGTTCTTC. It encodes CASSHIGPEQGAGNEQFF.

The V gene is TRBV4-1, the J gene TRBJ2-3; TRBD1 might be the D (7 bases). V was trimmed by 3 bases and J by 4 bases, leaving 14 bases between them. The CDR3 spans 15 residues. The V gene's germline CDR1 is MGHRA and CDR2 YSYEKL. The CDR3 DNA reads TGCGCCAGCAGCCAGGGGCAGGGGGGCTCAGATACGCAGTATTTT. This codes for CASSQGQGGSDTQYF.

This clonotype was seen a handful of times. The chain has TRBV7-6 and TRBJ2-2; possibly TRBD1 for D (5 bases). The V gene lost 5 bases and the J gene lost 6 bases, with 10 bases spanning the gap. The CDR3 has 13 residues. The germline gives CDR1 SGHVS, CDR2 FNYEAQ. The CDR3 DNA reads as TGTGCCAGCAGCCCCAGGGCCCCCGGGGAGCTGTTTTTT. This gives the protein CASSPRAPGELFF.

CDR3 coding DNA: TGTGCCAGCAGTTACTCCGGGACAGGGGCCCGCAATGAGCAGTTCTTC. This sequence encodes CASSYSGTGARNEQFF. The chain is built from TRBV6-2 or TRBV6-3 and TRBJ2-1; 10 bases line up with TRBD1. Germline trimming cut 0 bases from V and 6 bases from J; bases unmatched to any gene: 5. CDR1 is MNHEY and CDR2 is SVGEGT in the germline V gene. This CDR3 comprises 16 residues.

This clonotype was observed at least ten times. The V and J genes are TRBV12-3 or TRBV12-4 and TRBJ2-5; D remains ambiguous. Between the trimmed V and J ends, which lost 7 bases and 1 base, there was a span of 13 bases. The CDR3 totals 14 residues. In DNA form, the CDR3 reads TGTGCCAGCACCAACAGTCCTATCCAAGAGACCCAGTACTTC. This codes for CASTNSPIQETQYF.

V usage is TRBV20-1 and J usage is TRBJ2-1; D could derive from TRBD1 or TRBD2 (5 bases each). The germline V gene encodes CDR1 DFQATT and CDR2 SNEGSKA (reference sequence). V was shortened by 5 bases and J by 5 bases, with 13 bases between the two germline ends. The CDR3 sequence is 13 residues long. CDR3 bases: TGCAGTGCTGCTGGGACCGTGAACAATGAGCAGTTCTTC. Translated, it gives CSAAGTVNNEQFF.

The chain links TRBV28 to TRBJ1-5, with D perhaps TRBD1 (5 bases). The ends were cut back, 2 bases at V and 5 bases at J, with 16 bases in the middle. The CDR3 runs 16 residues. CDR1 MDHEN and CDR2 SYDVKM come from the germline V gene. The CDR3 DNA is TGTGCCAGCAGTTTAGAGCAGGGTTGGTTGTATCAGCCCCAGCATTTT. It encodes CASSLEQGWLYQPQHF.

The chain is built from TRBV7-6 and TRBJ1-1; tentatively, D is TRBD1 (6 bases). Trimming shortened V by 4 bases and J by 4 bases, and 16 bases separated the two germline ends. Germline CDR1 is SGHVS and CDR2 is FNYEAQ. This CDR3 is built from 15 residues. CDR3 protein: CASSYKQGGTTEAFF. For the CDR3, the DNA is TGTGCCAGCAGCTACAAACAGGGAGGAACCACTGAAGCTTTCTTT.

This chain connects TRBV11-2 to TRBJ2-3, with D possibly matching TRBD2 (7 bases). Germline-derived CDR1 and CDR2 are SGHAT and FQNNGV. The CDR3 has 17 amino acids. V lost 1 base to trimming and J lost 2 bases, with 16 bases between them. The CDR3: CASSLAYGGDITDTQYF. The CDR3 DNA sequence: TGTGCCAGCAGCTTAGCTTATGGGGGGGACATCACAGATACGCAGTATTTT. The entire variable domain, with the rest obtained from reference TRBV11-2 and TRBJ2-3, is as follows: EAGVAQSPRYKIIEKRQSVAFWCNPISGHATLYWYQQILGQGPKLLIQFQNNGVVDDSQLPKDRFSAERLKGVDSTLKIQPAKLEDSAVYLCASSLAYGGDITDTQYFGPGTRLTVL.

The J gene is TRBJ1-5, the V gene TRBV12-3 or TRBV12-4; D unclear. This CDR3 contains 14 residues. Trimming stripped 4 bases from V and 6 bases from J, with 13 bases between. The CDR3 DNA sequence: TGTGCCAGCAGTTCTGCGGGTACTCGTCAGCCCCAGCATTTT. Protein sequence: CASSSAGTRQPQHF.

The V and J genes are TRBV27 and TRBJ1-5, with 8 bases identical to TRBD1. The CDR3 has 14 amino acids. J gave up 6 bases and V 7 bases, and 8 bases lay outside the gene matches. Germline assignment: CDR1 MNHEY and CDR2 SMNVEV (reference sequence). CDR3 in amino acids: CASTFRTGTQPQHF. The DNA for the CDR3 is TGTGCCAGCACCTTTCGGACAGGGACTCAGCCCCAGCATTTT.

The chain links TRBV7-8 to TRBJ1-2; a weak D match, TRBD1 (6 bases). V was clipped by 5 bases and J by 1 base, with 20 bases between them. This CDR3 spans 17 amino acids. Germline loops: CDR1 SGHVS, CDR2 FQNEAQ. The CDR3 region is CASSLVVGQRDNYGYTF. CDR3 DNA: TGTGCCAGCAGCCTCGTCGTCGGACAGCGGGATAACTATGGCTACACCTTC.

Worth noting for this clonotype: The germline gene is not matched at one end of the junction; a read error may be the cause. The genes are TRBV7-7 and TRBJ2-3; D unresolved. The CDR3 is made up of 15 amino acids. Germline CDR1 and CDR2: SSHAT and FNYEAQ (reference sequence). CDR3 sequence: CASSVSIASTDTQYF. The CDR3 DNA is TGTGCTAGCAGCGTCTCTATAGCTAGCACAGATACGCAGTATTTT.

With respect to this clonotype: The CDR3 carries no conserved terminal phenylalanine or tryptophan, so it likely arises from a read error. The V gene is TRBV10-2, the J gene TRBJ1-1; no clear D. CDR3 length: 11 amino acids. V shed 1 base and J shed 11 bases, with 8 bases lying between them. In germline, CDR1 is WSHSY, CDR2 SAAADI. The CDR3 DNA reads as TGCGCCAGCAGTGAGTGGGGTGGGGCTTTCTCT. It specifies CASSEWGGAFS.

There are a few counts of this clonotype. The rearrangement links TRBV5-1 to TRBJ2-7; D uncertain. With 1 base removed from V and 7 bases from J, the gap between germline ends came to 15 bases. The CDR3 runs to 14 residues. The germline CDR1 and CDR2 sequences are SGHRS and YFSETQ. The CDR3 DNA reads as TGCGCCAGCAGCTTGAGACGAACCGGGCTGGAGCAGTACTTC. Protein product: CASSLRRTGLEQYF.

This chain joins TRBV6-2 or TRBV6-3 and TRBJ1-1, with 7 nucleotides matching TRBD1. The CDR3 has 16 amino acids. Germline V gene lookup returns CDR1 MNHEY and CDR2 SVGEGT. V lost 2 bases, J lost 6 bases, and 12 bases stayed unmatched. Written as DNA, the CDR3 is TGTGCCAGCAGTTACCCGGAGTGGACAGGTGAGGCTGAAGCTTTCTTT. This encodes CASSYPEWTGEAEAFF.

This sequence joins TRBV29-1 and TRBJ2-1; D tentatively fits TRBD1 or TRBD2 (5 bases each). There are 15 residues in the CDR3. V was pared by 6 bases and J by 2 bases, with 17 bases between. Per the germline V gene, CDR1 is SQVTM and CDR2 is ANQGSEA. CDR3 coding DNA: TGCAGCGTACCGCCGGGACCCGATACCTACAATGAGCAGTTCTTC. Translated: CSVPPGPDTYNEQFF.

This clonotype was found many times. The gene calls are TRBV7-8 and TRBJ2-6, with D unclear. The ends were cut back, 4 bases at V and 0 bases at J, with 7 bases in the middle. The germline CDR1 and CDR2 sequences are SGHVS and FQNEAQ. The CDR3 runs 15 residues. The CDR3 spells CASSSWGSGANVLTF. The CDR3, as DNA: TGTGCCAGCAGCTCGTGGGGCTCTGGGGCCAACGTCCTGACTTTC.